A single sample is the source of the 17 T cell receptor beta chains below, sequenced in a study of shared clonotypes between healthy human individuals. Here immunoSEQ multiplex PCR was the method, and the copy in TCRdb shows in-frame clones only, minus some. This table holds 2 million to 3 million clones, roughly nine tenths found once. The sample was naive CD4+ T cells sorted from blood. Stated subset: CD45RA+ positively selected. All receptors derive from a man between 18 and 29 years old in good health.

The chain employs TRBV15 and TRBJ1-2, with D unresolved. Per the germline V gene, CDR1 is LNHNV and CDR2 is YYDKDF (reference sequence). V lost 0 bases, J lost 4 bases, and 9 bases lay in between. The CDR3 extends over 14 amino acids. The CDR3 DNA reads TGTGCCACCAGCAGAGATGCAGTCCCCTATGGCTACACCTTC. Encoded protein: CATSRDAVPYGYTF.

The rearrangement joins TRBV19 to TRBJ1-2; D ambiguous. The CDR3 has 13 amino acids. Trimming took off 6 bases at V and 6 bases at J, with 14 bases between the two ends. CDR1 and CDR2 (germline): LNHDA, SQIVND (reference sequence). DNA of the CDR3: TGTGCCAGTAGAACACCTACCCGGGATGGCTACACCTTC. Its translation is CASRTPTRDGYTF.

This clone was recorded only once. The junction differs from germline at one of its ends, possibly a read error. The CDR3 reads CASKGLAGGALDF. The CDR3 coding sequence is TGTGCCAGCAAGGGACTAGCGGGAGGGGCACTAGACTTC. The chain uses TRBV6-5 and TRBJ2-7, with TRBD2 matching 16 bases. Germline V gene lookup returns CDR1 MNHEY and CDR2 SVGAGI. This CDR3 has 13 amino acids.

The chain recombines TRBV19 with TRBJ1-2, with D unresolved. V lost 6 bases, J lost 8 bases, and 16 bases lay in between. Germline loops: CDR1 LNHDA, CDR2 SQIVND (reference sequence). This CDR3 has 13 residues. The CDR3 loop is CASSLDALGGYTF. The CDR3 nucleotides are TGTGCCAGTAGCCTCGACGCTTTGGGGGGCTACACCTTC.

To note about this clone: The sample has other DNA sequences that encode this CDR3 too. J is TRBJ1-2 and V is TRBV6-5, with a possible D match to TRBD1 (5 bases). Trimming took 4 bases from V and 4 from J, leaving 10 bases between them. Germline CDR1 MNHEY, CDR2 SVGAGI. CDR3 length equals 13 residues. The CDR3 reads CASSSTGTYGYTF. Here the CDR3 DNA reads TGTGCCAGCAGTTCGACCGGGACCTATGGCTACACCTTC.

The J gene is TRBJ1-4, the V gene TRBV18; TRBD1 might be the D (5 bases). V gave up 4 bases and J gave up 2 bases, with 14 bases separating them. This CDR3 is 16 amino acids long. The germline V gene has CDR1 KGHSH and CDR2 LQKENI. The CDR3 sequence is CASSQGISRTNEKLFF. CDR3 DNA: TGTGCCAGCTCACAGGGGATTAGTAGGACTAATGAAAAACTGTTTTTT.

The table lists this clone with a count of one. The chain is built from TRBV5-1 and TRBJ2-1; 7 positions agree with TRBD1. The CDR3 is 15 residues long. J gave up 0 bases and V 4 bases, and 4 bases lay outside the gene matches. Germline V gives CDR1 SGHRS, CDR2 YFSETQ. Written as DNA, the CDR3 is TGCGCCAGCAGCCCTACAGGGGCCTCCTACAATGAGCAGTTCTTC. This sequence encodes CASSPTGASYNEQFF. The whole variable domain, remainder taken from reference TRBV5-1 and TRBJ2-1, is KAGVTQTPRYLIKTRGQQVTLSCSPISGHRSVSWYQQTPGQGLQFLFEYFSETQRNKGNFPGRFSGRQFSNSRSEMNVSTLELGDSALYLCASSPTGASYNEQFFGPGTRLTVL.

About this clone: Other DNA sequences in the same sample also yield this CDR3. CDR3 nucleotide sequence: TGTGCCTGGAGTGTGCGGGGCTCCTACAATGAGCAGTTCTTC. It translates to CAWSVRGSYNEQFF. V gene TRBV30 combines with J gene TRBJ2-1; D possibly corresponds to TRBD2 (6 bases). Trimming removed 0 bases from V and 0 bases from J, with 6 bases in between. Germline CDR1 is GTSNPN and CDR2 is SVGIG (reference sequence). The CDR3 is 14 residues long.

The chain recombines TRBV18 with TRBJ2-7; 10 bases match TRBD1. The CDR3 extends over 15 amino acids. CDR1 and CDR2 (germline): KGHSH, LQKENI. Losses at the gene ends were 2 bases for V and 5 bases for J; bases not matched to a gene: 6. This CDR3 reads CASSPGDRGGNEQYF. CDR3 bases: TGTGCCAGCTCACCAGGGGACAGGGGCGGGAACGAGCAGTACTTC. Combining the CDR3 with reference TRBV18 and TRBJ2-7 gives the whole variable domain NAGVMQNPRHLVRRRGQEARLRCSPMKGHSHVYWYRQLPEEGLKFMVYLQKENIIDESGMPKERFSAEFPKEGPSILRIQQVVRGDSAAYFCASSPGDRGGNEQYFGPGTRLTVT.

A note on this clone: Distinct nucleotide sequences in the sample also encode this CDR3. The chain is built from TRBV10-2 and TRBJ2-3; TRBD2 agrees at 13 bases. CDR1 WSHSY and CDR2 SAAADI come from the germline V gene. CDR3 length: 13 amino acids. V shed 8 bases, J shed 4 bases, and the junction held 0 bases outside the gene matches. This CDR3 is CASGLAGADTQYF. Written as DNA, the CDR3 is TGCGCCAGCGGACTAGCGGGAGCAGATACGCAGTATTTT.

The rearrangement uses TRBV18 and TRBJ2-5; no clear D. This CDR3 has 14 amino acids. The V end was cut by 3 bases, the J end by 9 bases, with 17 bases between. The germline V gene encodes CDR1 KGHSH and CDR2 LQKENI. Here the CDR3 DNA reads TGTGCCAGCTCACCCGCCCGAGACCCCCGCGCCCAGTACTTC. Encoded protein: CASSPARDPRAQYF.

The chain joins TRBV15 to TRBJ2-7, with D perhaps given as TRBD1 or TRBD2 (5 bases each). CDR1 and CDR2 (germline): LNHNV, YYDKDF (reference sequence). V shed 1 base and J shed 3 bases, with 16 bases lying between them. The CDR3 sequence is 16 residues long. CDR3 sequence reads: CATSRARDLAVYEQYF. CDR3 bases: TGTGCCACCAGCAGAGCAAGGGACCTTGCTGTCTACGAGCAGTACTTC.

This chain links TRBV5-4 with TRBJ2-5, with 11 bases identical to TRBD1. Germline trimming cut 5 bases from V and 4 bases from J; bases unmatched to any gene: 10. The CDR3 is 16 amino acids. Germline V gene data show CDR1 as SGHNT and CDR2 as YYREEE (reference sequence). CDR3 sequence reads: CASRNYLGTGGETQYF. The CDR3 DNA sequence: TGTGCCAGCAGGAATTATTTGGGGACAGGGGGAGAGACCCAGTACTTC.

This clone has a single count. The chain uses TRBV5-1 and TRBJ1-1; D unclear. Trimming cost V 6 bases and J 0 bases, with 12 bases left between them. Germline V lookup: CDR1 SGHRS, CDR2 YFSETQ. This CDR3 is built from 14 residues. The CDR3 DNA follows: TGCGCCAGCAAAAGGGAGCCAATGAACACTGAAGCTTTCTTT. Residues: CASKREPMNTEAFF.

The chain uses TRBV19 and TRBJ1-2; TRBD1 agrees at 7 bases. Germline CDR1 reads LNHDA; CDR2 reads SQIVND (reference sequence). V was pared by 8 bases and J by 2 bases, with 8 bases of the junction left unmatched. The CDR3 has 14 amino acids. CDR3 DNA sequence: TGTGCCAGTCGGAGGACAGGAGTAAACTATGGCTACACCTTC. It translates to CASRRTGVNYGYTF.

V gene TRBV4-3 combines with J gene TRBJ2-1; 9 bases fit TRBD2. Germline-derived CDR1 and CDR2 are LGHNA and YSLEER. Germline trimming cut 4 bases from V and 8 bases from J; bases unmatched to any gene: 9. The CDR3 consists of 15 residues. In nucleotides, the CDR3 is TGCGCCAGCAGCCTCTATGTAAGCGGGGGGTATGAGCAGTTCTTC. It codes for CASSLYVSGGYEQFF.

This chain joins TRBV5-1 and TRBJ1-3; D might be TRBD1 (5 bases). This CDR3 spans 16 amino acids. CDR1 is SGHRS, CDR2 YFSETQ, per germline. Trimming removed 4 bases at V and 0 bases at J, with 14 bases between. The CDR3 reads CASSPGHPVSGNTIYF. In nucleotides, the CDR3 is TGCGCCAGCAGCCCCGGACACCCTGTCTCTGGAAACACCATATATTTT.